This T cell receptor (beta chain) was recovered during a study of blood T cells in healthy people across ages. With a J-beta primer mix and a sample-barcoded 5' primer, a second PCR ran about 7 to 12 cycles. Via MiXCR, TCRdb re-called the 5' RACE reads, giving one row per CDR3 protein. The table has roughly 730,000 distinct CDR3 sequences, about 56% seen once. The germline V gene encodes CDR1 SGHRS and CDR2 YFSETQ. This CDR3 spans 16 amino acids. V shed 0 bases and J 5 bases; nucleotides not matched to a gene: 8. This clonotype has more than one count but fewer than ten. The receptor was isolated from a man aged 40-49 years in good health. Sequencing used blood. The chain has TRBV5-1 and TRBJ1-1; 9 positions agree with TRBD1. CDR3: CASSLGPRDRVTEAFF. DNA of the CDR3: TGCGCCAGCAGCTTGGGCCCGCGGGACAGGGTGACTGAAGCTTTCTTT.